This TCR beta chain was sequenced in a study of cytomegalovirus exposure and HLA in healthy donors. Findings of the study overall: Cytomegalovirus-associated TCR beta chains were listed, numbering some 170.

The CDR3 contains 13 residues. Trimming left V 4 bases short and J 5 bases short, with 11 bases between. Germline lookup yields CDR1 WSHSY and CDR2 SAAADI. With respect to this clone: Antigen: not known.

TCRdb's table, derived via immunoSEQ multiplex PCR, lists solely in-frame clones and lacks some. The sample shows approximately 210,000 clones, roughly 82% of them seen only once. The source is a woman younger than 30 in good health and CMV-seronegative. Material: PBMCs. The chain recombines TRBV10-2 with TRBJ2-5; maybe TRBD2 (6 bases). CDR3: CASSGSRGETQYF. CDR3 in DNA: TGCGCCAGCAGTGGGAGTCGGGGGGAGACCCAGTACTTC.